These T cell receptor beta chains were read from a single sample in a study of Graves' ophthalmopathy and Graves' hyperthyroidism. From the multiplex PCR reads, TCRdb called clonotypes with MiXCR, one entry per CDR3 protein. The sample lists about 740,000 distinct CDR3 sequences, about 44% occurring once. Sequenced material: peripheral blood. These receptors all come from an adult man with Graves' ophthalmopathy. Both conserved end residues are part of each CDR3. A D gene is named only where the DNA matches it firmly. Clone size is shown for a subset of rows, as once, few, many or a class of expanded clone.

d_call	v_call	j_call	clone_size	cdr3_nt	cdr3_aa
TRBD1	TRBV7-9	TRBJ2-7	.	TGTGCCAGCAGCTTCAGCCGGGACAGTCCATTGGAGCAGTACTTC	CASSFSRDSPLEQYF
.	TRBV9	TRBJ1-6	once	TGTGCCAGCAGCGTAGATGGGGCGAATAATTCACCCCTCCACTTT	CASSVDGANNSPLHF
TRBD1	TRBV19	TRBJ2-7	many	TGTGCCAGTAGTGGACAGGGAGGCCAATACGAGCAGTACTTC	CASSGQGGQYEQYF
.	TRBV6-2/TRBV6-3	TRBJ2-7	once	TGTGCCAGCAGCCCTGAGAGGGGCTCCTACGAGCAGTACTTC	CASSPERGSYEQYF
.	TRBV7-9	TRBJ1-4	.	TGTGCCAGCAGACGGACAGATGAAAACCTGTTTTTT	CASRRTDENLFF
.	TRBV19	TRBJ1-4	.	TGTGCCAGTAGTGCCCAACTCGCAACTAATGAAAAACTGTTTTTT	CASSAQLATNEKLFF
.	TRBV24-1	TRBJ1-5	.	TGTGCCACCGAGGGCGGGAGGCGGACCGGGGATCAGCCTCAGCATTTT	CATEGGRRTGDQPQHF
TRBD2	TRBV25-1	TRBJ2-7	.	TGCGCCAGCAGCCAAGTAGTTGGCGGGAGTTACGAGCAGTACTTC	CASSQVVGGSYEQYF
TRBD1	TRBV15	TRBJ1-2	.	TGTGCCACCAGCAGTGGGGGGGACAGGAGCGGCTATGGCTACACCTTC	CATSSGGDRSGYGYTF
TRBD1	TRBV24-1	TRBJ1-5	.	TGTGCCACCAGTCCCCGGACAGGGACCGATCAGCCCCAGCATTTT	CATSPRTGTDQPQHF
TRBD1	TRBV10-1	TRBJ2-7	few	TGCGCCAGCAGTAACCCGGGACAGGGGTTACACGAGCAGTACTTC	CASSNPGQGLHEQYF
.	TRBV10-3	TRBJ1-1	few	TGTGCCAGCAGTTACTTTCCGGGAGCCAATCTAGCTTTCTTT	CASSYFPGANLAFF
TRBD1	TRBV24-1	TRBJ1-5	few	TGTGCCAGCAGTGGACAGGGGGCAAGTCAGCCCCAGCATTTT	CASSGQGASQPQHF
.	TRBV25-1	TRBJ2-2	few	TGTGCCAGCAGCGGACGGAAAGGGGTCACCGGGGAGCTGTTTTTT	CASSGRKGVTGELFF
TRBD1	TRBV24-1	TRBJ2-7	.	TGTGCCACCTCGACAGGGGACCCCTACGAGCAGTACTTC	CATSTGDPYEQYF
.	TRBV20-1	TRBJ1-2	.	TGCAGTGCTAGAGATCTGGAGGTTGGCTACACCTTC	CSARDLEVGYTF
.	TRBV5-1	TRBJ2-5	.	.	CASSIYLCSSRRGPQTQYF
TRBD2	TRBV25-1	TRBJ2-2	many	TGTGCCAGCAGTTCGTGGCGGGGGACCGGGGAGCTGTTTTTT	CASSSWRGTGELFF
.	TRBV11-2	TRBJ2-7	once	TGCGCCAGCAGCTTGGCATGGGCTTCCTACGAGCAGTACTTC	CASSLAWASYEQYF
.	TRBV15	TRBJ1-1	.	TGTGCCACCAGCGGGTTCCCGGGGTATGCAAACACTGAAGCTTTCTTT	CATSGFPGYANTEAFF
.	TRBV11-1	TRBJ1-5	.	TGTGCTAGGTCAGGGGAGTATCAGCCCCAGCATTTT	CARSGEYQPQHF
.	TRBV2	TRBJ1-4	once	TGTGCCAGCAGTGAAGCCAGGGGAAATAAACTGTTTTTT	CASSEARGNKLFF
.	TRBV10-1	TRBJ1-1	many	TGCGCCAGCAGTGATTGGCCTGGGACTGAAGCTTTCTTT	CASSDWPGTEAFF
.	TRBV2	TRBJ2-3	.	TGTGCCAGCAACCAACCGGACACAGATACGCAGTATTTT	CASNQPDTDTQYF
.	TRBV7-8	TRBJ1-2	.	TGTGCCAGCAGCCCTTCAGGGTCTAGTTATGGCTACACCTTC	CASSPSGSSYGYTF
.	TRBV29-1	TRBJ1-2	many	TGCAGCGTTGAAGGTTCTAACTATGGCTACACCTTC	CSVEGSNYGYTF
TRBD2	TRBV6-1	TRBJ2-7	.	TGTGCCAGCAGCCCCAGCGGGATCTCCTACGAGCAGTACTTC	CASSPSGISYEQYF
TRBD2	TRBV7-9	TRBJ2-7	few	TGTGCCAGCAGCCAAGATTCCCTAGCGGGAGTAGTGCAGTACTTC	CASSQDSLAGVVQYF
.	TRBV11-1	TRBJ2-2	few	TGTGCCAGCAGCTTATTATTTCCCGGGGAGCTGTTTTTT	CASSLLFPGELFF
.	TRBV2	TRBJ1-1	many	TGTGCCAGCAGCTTGGGGAGGGGACTGAACACTGAAGCTTTCTTT	CASSLGRGLNTEAFF
.	TRBV29-1	TRBJ2-7	few	TGCAGCGTTGAAGGTAGGCCAGGGTCTCTCTACGAGCAGTACTTC	CSVEGRPGSLYEQYF
.	TRBV10-3	TRBJ1-6	.	TGTGCCAGCAGGCCCACTTCGATCTCGCATTCACCCCTCCACTTT	CASRPTSISHSPLHF
.	TRBV7-6	TRBJ2-2	.	TGTGCCAGCAGCTTAGGGGCCTCTTACACCGGGGAGCTGTTTTTT	CASSLGASYTGELFF
.	TRBV20-1	TRBJ2-7	few	TGCAGTGCTAGGAGGTCAGTGTACGAGCAGTACTTC	CSARRSVYEQYF
TRBD1	TRBV7-2	TRBJ2-7	few	TGTGCCAGCAGCTCCCTCGGGACAGGGGAATCCCACGAGCAGTACTTC	CASSSLGTGESHEQYF
.	TRBV6-1	TRBJ1-5	few	TGTGCCAGCAGTGATTGGGGCGGTCAGCCCCAGCATTTT	CASSDWGGQPQHF
.	TRBV4-3	TRBJ1-5	few	TGCGCCAGCAGCCAGGACAATGGACCCCGACAGCCCCAGCATTTT	CASSQDNGPRQPQHF
.	TRBV25-1	TRBJ1-1	.	TGTGCCAGCGTTGCACCTTCCCCAGGGGACGGTGAAGCTTTCTTT	CASVAPSPGDGEAFF
.	TRBV29-1	TRBJ2-7	once	TGCAGCGCAGACGAATTGGGTACGTACGAGCAGTACTTC	CSADELGTYEQYF
TRBD1	TRBV2	TRBJ2-5	.	TGTGCCAGCGGGCAGGACAGGACCATTGAGACCCAGTGCTTC	CASGQDRTIETQCF
.	TRBV7-8	TRBJ2-5	many	TGTGCCAGCAGCACCCGAGAGACCCAGTACTTC	CASSTRETQYF
.	TRBV12-3/TRBV12-4	TRBJ2-5	many	TGTGCCAGCAGTGTCGTGGAGACCCAGTACTTC	CASSVVETQYF
.	TRBV2	TRBJ2-5	many	TGTGCCAGCATGAGGGGCAGGAGGAAAGAGACCCAGTACTTC	CASMRGRRKETQYF
.	TRBV5-5	TRBJ1-3	.	TGTGCCAGCAGCTCGTCGGGAACCACCATATATTTT	CASSSSGTTIYF
.	TRBV7-2	TRBJ1-2	many	TGTGCCAGCAGCTTAGAGGGGGTGAACTATGGCTACACCTTC	CASSLEGVNYGYTF
TRBD1	TRBV2	TRBJ1-4	.	TGTGCCGGCAGGACGGACAGGGATAATGAAAAACTGTTTTTT	CAGRTDRDNEKLFF
.	TRBV24-1	TRBJ2-2	many	TGTGCCGTCGGGACTGAAATCACCGGGGAGCTGTTTTTT	CAVGTEITGELFF
.	TRBV19	TRBJ2-7	many	TGTGCCAGTGGATCGAGGGGGGGCTACGAGCAGTACTTC	CASGSRGGYEQYF
TRBD2	TRBV10-3	TRBJ2-6	many	TGTGCCAGCAGTGAGCGGGGCTCTGGGGCCAACGTCCTGACTTTC	CASSERGSGANVLTF
.	TRBV10-3	TRBJ1-5	many	TGTGCCATCAGTGACAGGGGCCCCAATCAGCCCCAGCATTTT	CAISDRGPNQPQHF
.	TRBV11-1	TRBJ1-6	once	TGTGCCAGCAGCCTCAGGACCGCTCGGGAGAATTCACCCCTCCACTTT	CASSLRTARENSPLHF
TRBD1	TRBV19	TRBJ1-5	.	TGTGCCTCATACGGGACAGGGGGCAATCAGCCCCAGCATTTT	CASYGTGGNQPQHF
TRBD1	TRBV4-3	TRBJ1-1	.	TGCGCCAGCAGCGAGACAGGGAGCGCCACTGAAGCTTTCTTT	CASSETGSATEAFF
.	TRBV12-3/TRBV12-4	TRBJ1-4	few	TGTGCCAGCAGTTTACGCGAGGGGGCTAATGAAAAACTGTTTTTT	CASSLREGANEKLFF
TRBD1	TRBV20-1	TRBJ2-5	.	TGCAGTGCCAACGGACTTACAGGGGGAGAAGAGACCCAGTACTTC	CSANGLTGGEETQYF